The present T cell receptor (beta chain) was sequenced within a study of shared clonotypes between healthy human individuals (TCRdb year 2020). Study-level background: The cohort included three men and two women between 18 and 49 years of age. For each donor, three plates each were used for CD4 naive and CD4 memory, two plates were used for CD8 naive, and one plate was used for CD8 memory. The study deeply sequenced blood TCR repertoires of 5 or 6 healthy adults to estimate repertoire size and the extent of clonotype sharing between individuals. To increase sequencing depth and limit assay-specific biases, TCR repertoire library preparation and sequencing were carried out by different laboratories using diverse techniques. Between about 0.8 and 9.5 billion PBMCs per donor were obtained by leukapheresis. General study outcomes and caveats: The genetic and exposure-history diversity represented was limited by the small number of donors. Only blood was sampled, and tissue TCR repertoires likely differ from those in blood. Compared with non-shared clonotypes, clonotypes shared by all four sorted-subset donors had higher generation probabilities. Incomplete sequencing was indicated by rarefaction of sorted-subset datasets, despite the large sequencing depth. Sharing across a handful of donors was observed for about 4.8% of naive CD4, 3% to 3.5% of naive CD8, about 2.3% of memory CD4, and around 0.44% of memory CD8 clonotypes. Pairwise subsampling led to the expectation that sequencing depth would affect the degree of clonotype sharing among donors. Larger estimated clonotype richness was generally found for naive subsets than for memory subsets.

Donors were healthy HIV-negative adults with no recently reported acute infections or vaccinations. All donors were Caucasian adults living in Nashville, Tennessee, USA. CD4+ T cells were enriched by magnetic negative selection, after which naive cells were positively selected on CD45RA and the negative fraction was taken as the memory subset. After blood collection by leukapheresis, PBMCs were isolated using Ficoll-Histopaque density gradient centrifugation and then cryopreserved in the vapor phase of liquid nitrogen. Purity and quantity of every magnetically sorted T cell population were checked by analytical flow cytometry. Genomic DNA was isolated from every sorted fraction and measured by UV absorbance on a Nanodrop 2000c. Concerning this clone: What this receptor recognizes is not known. There are no base qualities to consult, and no much larger clone falls within one base.

Using the deep immunoSEQ assay, TCR CDR3 regions were amplified from genomic DNA by multiplex PCR. For each cell subset, the extracted genomic DNA was distributed evenly across all wells of several immunoSEQ 96-well plates, and each plate served as one replicate. For sorted subsets, about 0.2 ug genomic DNA, equal to some 30,000 T cell genomes, was loaded into each replicate PCR. Purified libraries were quantified with a Qubit 3.0 fluorometer, sized on a Bioanalyzer 2100, and re-quantified with the KAPA Library Quantification kit. Every immunoSEQ 96-well plate was sequenced on a dedicated single-read 150-cycle Illumina NextSeq 550 flow cell. The paper's processing steps were these. The immunoSEQ output contained only junctional sequences without quality scores, so filtering could not match that applied to full-length reads. To assign V/J genes and CDR3, sequences were annotated against IMGT germline references using PyIR, a Python wrapper for IgBLAST v1.9. Reads were removed for weak V/J assignments (E-value above 1e-6), missing CDR3, stop codons, out-of-frame junctions, or ambiguous translated residues. V3J clonotypes were defined by identical inferred V gene, J gene, and CDR3 amino acid sequence. Percentage overlap between repertoires was calculated by dividing the number of shared unique clonotypes by the size of the smaller repertoire. Repertoire richness was assessed with RTK rarefaction, the Chao1 estimator, and Recon v2.1 estimates of unobserved clonotypes. Generation probabilities were computed with OLGA for all TCRbeta clonotypes obtained by the gDNA method from a handful of donors. TCRdb provides this immuneACCESS table in a form limited to in-frame rearrangements. Some clones are lacking; in checked studies, under half of them reflect an unresolved V gene, and why the rest are absent is not known. Clonal size and the V and J genes are those of that table, whereas D and trimming came from the DNA. The sample profile shows 150,000 to 200,000 clones; 90% to 95% of them were found once. 0.067% of the sample is held by the ten biggest clonotypes.

The source is a woman aged 25 to 39 in good health. Sequencing was carried out using naive CD4+ T cells sorted from blood. The sample's cell subset or site label, decoded: CD45RA+ positively selected.

The DNA reads as follows: TGTGCCAGCTCCTCGGGGCTAGCGGGATACAATGAGCAGTTCTTC. This encodes CASSSGLAGYNEQFF. The chain joins TRBV18 to TRBJ2-1; 9 nucleotides in the junction match TRBD2. From the cysteine up to the phenylalanine, the CDR3 has a length of 15 residues. This entry keeps only the CDR3 DNA: 45 bases, framed from base 1. Sequences KGHSH (CDR1) and LQKENI (CDR2) are obtained from the germline V gene. At the junction V is shortened by 6 bases and J by 4 bases; bases outside the gene matches: 7. When the CDR3 is completed using the reference TRBV18 and TRBJ2-1 genes on either side, the full variable domain is NAGVMQNPRHLVRRRGQEARLRCSPMKGHSHVYWYRQLPEEGLKFMVYLQKENIIDESGMPKERFSAEFPKEGPSILRIQQVVRGDSAAYFCASSSGLAGYNEQFFGPGTRLTVL.